This T cell receptor beta chain came from a study of T cells in narcolepsy (dated by TCRdb to 2016 to 2019). Broadly, across the study: The study enrolled patients with narcolepsy type 1 or type 2 (NT1, NT2) together with healthy control donors. The study sought autoreactive T cells targeting hypocretin neuron self-antigens (hypocretin, TRIB2) in narcolepsy patients, using TCR Vbeta sequencing to track clonotypes in blood and CSF. What the study reported, not specific to this receptor: No sequences matching autoreactive T cell clones were present in some of the blood memory CD4+ repertoires from patients and controls. Plots comparing CSF and blood CD4+ T cell clonotypes from the same patient highlighted HCRT-specific and TRIB2-specific autoreactive clonotypes. Patients and controls had similar numbers of sequenced blood memory CD4+ clonotypes, with averages of around 40,000 in patients and 30,000 to 35,000 in controls. Autoreactive clonotypes were reported to be detected serially in the blood of the same patients and of different patients, but not in the blood of healthy controls.

Memory CD4+ T cells were sorted ex vivo from peripheral blood of narcolepsy patients and healthy controls for TCR Vbeta sequencing. From V the trimming removes 6 bases and from J it removes 1 base, while the gene matches leave 4 bases of the junction unaccounted for. The germline V gene provides CDR1 MNHNS and CDR2 SASEGT. The CDR3 spans 15 residues, from the cysteine through the phenylalanine. Only the CDR3 DNA stays, 45 bases, in frame from base 1. As regards this clone: This receptor's antigen is unknown. Base qualities were left out, and no much larger clone turns up one base away.

Library generation was performed with the immunoSEQ multiplex PCR assay. Not all clones reach the TCRdb copy of this immuneACCESS table, which keeps in-frame sequences only. Checked studies attribute under half of the gap to unresolved V genes and leave the rest unexplained. The sample data list 25,000 to 35,000 clones, and more than 75% of these were observed just once. The ten most abundant clones make up approximately 1% of the sample. The sequence is built from TRBV6-1 and TRBJ2-3; 10 nucleotides in the junction match TRBD1. The sequenced sample consisted of CD45RA- memory CD4+ T cells from PBMCs. The cell subset or site label, as the study defines it: memory T cells sorted ex vivo from peripheral blood. The clonotype was recovered from a human donor with narcolepsy. The nucleotide sequence is TGTGCCAGCAGGCAGACAGGGGGCGGCACAGATACGCAGTATTTT. This translates into CASRQTGGGTDTQYF.